Following are 28 T cell receptor beta chains from one sample sequenced in a study of cytomegalovirus exposure and HLA in healthy donors. 60 Vbeta and 13 Jbeta primers were used in PCR. Libraries were prepared by immunoSEQ multiplex PCR; TCRdb keeps only in-frame clonotypes and omits some of them. The profile covers about 230,000 clones, with approximately 84% appearing a single time and approximately 0.62% taken by the ten largest. The material sequenced was PBMCs. Source of these receptors: a woman aged 40 to 50 in good health and CMV-seronegative.

V is TRBV25-1 and J is TRBJ2-7; 10 bases fit TRBD1. Per the germline V gene, CDR1 is MGHDK and CDR2 is SYGVNS. The CDR3 covers 18 residues. V lost 5 bases to trimming and J lost 4 bases; unmatched junction nucleotides: 17. CDR3 in amino acids: CASSPGGQGTPRGYEQYF. The CDR3 DNA reads TGTGCCAGCAGTCCGGGGGGACAGGGGACCCCCAGGGGTTACGAGCAGTACTTC.

The V call is TRBV5-4, the J call TRBJ2-7, with D perhaps TRBD1 (5 bases). Per germline, CDR1 SGHNT and CDR2 YYREEE (reference sequence). V dropped 1 base and J dropped 3 bases, with 14 bases sitting between them. This CDR3 region has 15 residues. This CDR3 is CASSLLSEGVYEQYF. The CDR3 DNA reads as TGTGCCAGCAGCTTGCTTTCGGAAGGGGTCTACGAGCAGTACTTC.

A single count supports this clone. The chain uses TRBV7-9 and TRBJ1-2, with D perhaps matching TRBD1 (6 bases). V was pared by 5 bases and J by 4 bases, with 17 bases between. Germline loops: CDR1 SEHNR, CDR2 FQNEAQ (reference sequence). This CDR3 is 15 amino acids long. CDR3 in amino acids: CASSPRTDSLYGYTF. CDR3 sequence (DNA): TGTGCCAGCAGCCCCCGGACAGATAGCCTCTATGGCTACACCTTC.

This chain uses TRBV18 with TRBJ2-4; 16 bases fit TRBD2. Unmatched junction bases numbered 6, after V lost 3 bases and J lost 1 base. From germline, CDR1 is KGHSH and CDR2 LQKENI. This CDR3 region has 19 residues. The CDR3 sequence is CASSPLGTSGGAAKNIQYF. Written as DNA, the CDR3 is TGTGCCAGCTCACCCCTCGGGACTAGCGGGGGGGCGGCCAAAAACATTCAGTACTTC.

This rearrangement joins TRBV7-2 to TRBJ1-3; the D gene is possibly TRBD1 (6 bases). The CDR3 totals 15 residues. Germline CDR1 and CDR2: SGHTA and FQGNSA. V was trimmed by 2 bases and J by 1 base, leaving 9 bases between them. CDR3 region: CASSLFTGSGNTIYF. In DNA, the CDR3 is TGTGCCAGCAGCTTATTTACAGGGTCTGGAAACACCATATATTTT.

The V and J genes are TRBV6-1 and TRBJ2-2; weak D call: TRBD2 (5 bases). The length of the CDR3 is 15 residues. Germline-derived CDR1 and CDR2 are MNHNS and SASEGT. V lost 8 bases to trimming and J lost 3 bases, with 16 bases between them. In DNA, the CDR3 is TGTGCCAGCGCCTCCAGGTCGGGGTACACCGGGGAGCTGTTTTTT. Its translation: CASASRSGYTGELFF.

As for this clone: A junction boundary mismatches the germline segment, possibly from a read error. The chain couples TRBV7-7 to TRBJ2-3; D unresolved. The CDR3 is 13 amino acids. Germline lookup yields CDR1 SSHAT and CDR2 FNYEAQ (reference sequence). In DNA, the CDR3 is TGTGCTAGCAGCTCAACTTACACAGATACGCAGTATTTT. It codes for CASSSTYTDTQYF.

This clone has more than one count but fewer than ten. The chain is built from TRBV5-6 and TRBJ2-2, with D unresolved. CDR1 and CDR2 from the germline V gene are SGHDT and YYEEEE. The CDR3 extends over 15 amino acids. V gave up 2 bases and J gave up 1 base, with 9 bases separating them. For the CDR3, the DNA is TGTGCCAGCAGCTTCGGCAGCGAGAACACCGGGGAGCTGTTTTTT. It translates to CASSFGSENTGELFF. Using reference TRBV5-6 and TRBJ2-2 for the parts outside the CDR3, the full variable domain is DAGVTQSPTHLIKTRGQQVTLRCSPKSGHDTVSWYQQALGQGPQFIFQYYEEEERQRGNFPDRFSGHQFPNYSSELNVNALLLGDSALYLCASSFGSENTGELFFGEGSRLTVL.

CDR3: CASSLAGADTQYF. CDR3 sequence (DNA): TGTGCCAGCAGCTTGGCGGGGGCAGATACGCAGTATTTT. V gene TRBV5-6 combines with J gene TRBJ2-3; D is perhaps TRBD2 (6 bases). The ends were cut back, 0 bases at V and 4 bases at J, with 6 bases in the middle. The CDR3 has 13 residues. Germline loops: CDR1 SGHDT, CDR2 YYEEEE.

This chain links TRBV6-1 with TRBJ1-4, with 7 bases lining up with TRBD1. The V gene end was trimmed by 7 bases and the J gene end by 4 bases; junction bases not matched to a gene: 3. CDR1 is MNHNS, CDR2 SASEGT, per germline. The CDR3 loop spans 13 amino acids. The CDR3 DNA follows: TGTGCCAGCATGACAGGGAGTAATGAAAAACTGTTTTTT. Amino acids: CASMTGSNEKLFF.

This rearrangement joins TRBV6-5 to TRBJ1-3; D remains unclear. Germline values: CDR1 MNHEY, CDR2 SVGAGI. The V and J ends lost 7 bases and 0 bases respectively, with 10 bases between them. This CDR3 is built from 14 residues. CDR3 nucleotide sequence: TGTGCCAGCACTCGCCCGGGCTCTGGAAACACCATATATTTT. This translates into CASTRPGSGNTIYF.

This chain uses TRBV18 with TRBJ1-2; 11 bases are shared with TRBD1. V dropped 2 bases and J dropped 10; count of bases not matched to a gene: 3. CDR1 and CDR2 from the germline V gene are KGHSH and LQKENI. This CDR3 has 13 amino acids. Written as DNA, the CDR3 is TGTGCCAGCTCACCAGTGGGACAGGGGGACTACACCTTC. Amino acids: CASSPVGQGDYTF.

The genes are TRBV9 and TRBJ1-4, with a tentative D call TRBD1 (5 bases). The CDR3 is 14 residues long. Trimming removed 6 bases from V and 7 bases from J, with 16 bases in between. The germline gives CDR1 SGDLS, CDR2 YYNGEE. The CDR3 DNA follows: TGTGCCAGCAATGAAGGGGTTCGGAGTGAAAAACTGTTTTTT. This translates into CASNEGVRSEKLFF.

In this sample, this clone turned up once. This chain links TRBV11-2 with TRBJ1-1, with D uncertain. CDR1 is SGHAT and CDR2 is FQNNGV in the germline V gene. Trimming removed 5 bases from V and 5 bases from J, with 18 bases in between. This CDR3 region has 15 residues. CDR3 region: CASSPPRSGETEAFF. The DNA for the CDR3 is TGTGCCAGCAGCCCCCCACGGAGTGGCGAAACTGAAGCTTTCTTT.

This chain uses TRBV28 with TRBJ1-1; tentative D call: TRBD1 (5 bases). V was cut by 2 bases and J by 5 bases, with 12 bases left in between. This CDR3 is 14 amino acids long. Germline V gene sequence: CDR1 MDHEN, CDR2 SYDVKM. The CDR3 DNA reads as TGTGCCAGCAGTTTAACCTCAGGGTTGACTGAAGCTTTCTTT. It encodes CASSLTSGLTEAFF. Looking up the rest from reference TRBV28 and TRBJ1-1 gives the full variable domain: DVKVTQSSRYLVKRTGEKVFLECVQDMDHENMFWYRQDPGLGLRLIYFSYDVKMKEKGDIPEGYSVSREKKERFSLILESASTNQTSMYLCASSLTSGLTEAFFGQGTRLTVV.

The rearrangement uses TRBV6-6 and TRBJ1-1, with a tentative D call TRBD1 (5 bases). In germline, CDR1 is MNHNY, CDR2 SVGAGI (reference sequence). The length of the CDR3 is 15 residues. V shed 6 bases and J shed 1 base, with 15 bases lying between them. This CDR3 reads CASSPSPTENTEAFF. The CDR3 DNA follows: TGTGCCAGCAGCCCCAGTCCGACAGAGAACACTGAAGCTTTCTTT.

The V call is TRBV11-2, the J call TRBJ2-2, with TRBD1 as a possible D gene (6 bases). The germline CDR1 and CDR2 sequences are SGHAT and FQNNGV. The CDR3 covers 16 residues. Trimming stripped 5 bases from V and 5 bases from J, with 18 bases between. The CDR3 reads CASSAELGALTGELFF. For the CDR3, the DNA is TGTGCCAGCAGCGCGGAACTGGGGGCGCTTACCGGGGAGCTGTTTTTT.

Note on this clone: Additional DNA sequences in this sample encode the identical CDR3. This rearrangement joins TRBV5-6 to TRBJ2-2; 11 bases line up with TRBD2. The CDR3 sequence is 15 residues long. Germline V lookup: CDR1 SGHDT, CDR2 YYEEEE. Trimming removed 0 bases from V and 5 bases from J; junction bases left unmatched: 0. The CDR3 protein is CASSLGLAGTGELFF. The CDR3 DNA sequence: TGTGCCAGCAGCTTGGGACTAGCGGGGACCGGGGAGCTGTTTTTT.

The chain joins TRBV18 to TRBJ1-6; 7 bases are a match to TRBD1. V was pared by 8 bases and J by 4 bases, with 2 bases of the junction left unmatched. From germline, CDR1 is KGHSH and CDR2 LQKENI. The CDR3 spans 13 residues. CDR3 sequence: CASQGQYNSPLHF. As DNA, the CDR3 is TGTGCCAGCCAGGGACAGTATAATTCACCCCTCCACTTT.

DNA for the CDR3: TGTGCCAGCAGCCAGGGCTCCACAGATACGCAGTATTTT. It yields the protein CASSQGSTDTQYF. The V and J genes are TRBV7-6 and TRBJ2-3; D is possibly TRBD1 (5 bases). Looked up from germline, CDR1 is SGHVS and CDR2 is FNYEAQ. The V end was cut by 5 bases, the J end by 2 bases, with 8 bases between. The CDR3 loop spans 13 amino acids.

The CDR3 DNA sequence: TGTGCCAGCAGTTACGGGGCGGGGGACGAGCAGTACTTC. Its protein product is CASSYGAGDEQYF. The chain joins TRBV6-6 to TRBJ2-7; 7 nucleotides line up with TRBD2. V was clipped by 2 bases and J by 5 bases; unmatched bases: 3. The CDR3 extends over 13 amino acids. Germline values: CDR1 MNHNY, CDR2 SVGAGI (reference sequence).

The V call is TRBV2, the J call TRBJ2-7, with 11 nucleotides matching TRBD1. The CDR3 is made up of 14 amino acids. The junction had 3 bases not matched to a gene; V was cut back by 6 bases and J by 2 bases. The germline CDR1 and CDR2 sequences are SNHLY and FYNNEI. The CDR3 coding sequence is TGTGCCAGCAGGGACAGGGGGCGACCCTACGAGCAGTACTTC. Its translation is CASRDRGRPYEQYF.

This chain joins TRBV25-1 and TRBJ2-2; tentatively, D is TRBD2 (6 bases). This CDR3 has 14 amino acids. Germline values: CDR1 MGHDK, CDR2 SYGVNS. Trimming took off 8 bases at V and 1 base at J, with 11 bases between the two ends. The CDR3 DNA reads TGTGCCAGCTCAGGGACTTTGAACACCGGGGAGCTGTTTTTT. It encodes CASSGTLNTGELFF.

The rearrangement uses TRBV9 and TRBJ2-7, with D perhaps matching TRBD1 (6 bases). The germline V gene encodes CDR1 SGDLS and CDR2 YYNGEE. This CDR3 has 14 residues. Trimming cost V 4 bases and J 6 bases, with 17 bases left between them. In DNA, the CDR3 is TGTGCCAGCAGCCCTAGAGGGGGATCAGTCGAGCAGTACTTC. Protein sequence: CASSPRGGSVEQYF.

The gene calls are TRBV7-9 and TRBJ1-1; D call uncertain. With 4 bases removed from V and 7 bases from J, the gap between germline ends came to 7 bases. This CDR3 contains 11 residues. The V gene's germline CDR1 is SEHNR and CDR2 FQNEAQ (reference sequence). CDR3 coding DNA: TGTGCCAGCAGCTCCCAATTTGAAGCTTTCTTT. This encodes CASSSQFEAFF.

The rearrangement joins TRBV30 to TRBJ1-1; D is ambiguous. Trimming cost V 3 bases and J 7 bases, with 9 bases left between them. There are 11 residues in the CDR3. Germline V CDR1 and CDR2: GTSNPN, SVGIG (reference sequence). CDR3 protein: CAWSPGGEAFF. Written as DNA, the CDR3 is TGTGCCTGGAGCCCGGGAGGTGAAGCTTTCTTT.

This clone was detected a few times. CDR3 in DNA: TGTGCCAGCGAAGGGAGGTCATTGAACACTGAAGCTTTCTTT. Residues: CASEGRSLNTEAFF. J is TRBJ1-1 and V is TRBV6-1, with D uncertain. CDR1 MNHNS and CDR2 SASEGT come from the germline V gene. The CDR3 runs 14 residues. Trimming pared 8 bases from V and 0 bases from J, leaving 13 bases between.

The chain is built from TRBV7-9 and TRBJ2-5, with D maybe TRBD1 (6 bases). The V gene lost 2 bases and the J gene lost 2 bases, with 9 bases spanning the gap. This CDR3 comprises 14 residues. The germline V gene has CDR1 SEHNR and CDR2 FQNEAQ (reference sequence). CDR3 bases: TGTGCCAGCAGCTTACAACAGGGACAAGAGACCCAGTACTTC. As protein: CASSLQQGQETQYF.